These 26 T cell receptor beta chains were sequenced from one sample in a study of blood T cells in healthy people across ages. Through a sample-barcoded 5' primer and a J-beta primer mix, a second PCR was run for roughly 7 to 11 cycles. Each CDR3 protein gets one entry after TCRdb re-called the 5' RACE reads with MiXCR. Of about 930,000 distinct CDR3 sequences listed, approximately 32% were seen once; the top ten hold about a tenth. The same sample was also used in a study of T cells of mothers and their children.

The sequenced material came from blood. The receptor set was obtained from a woman in her forties in good health.

This clonotype was detected only a few times. V usage is TRBV12-3 or TRBV12-4 and J usage is TRBJ1-2; D is unresolved. This CDR3 spans 13 amino acids. V lost 5 bases and J lost 2, with 9 bases in between. Written as DNA, the CDR3 is TGTGCCAGCAGTGGAACACGAAACTATGGCTACACCTTC. This translates into CASSGTRNYGYTF.

This clonotype was recorded a few times. This chain uses TRBV20-1 with TRBJ1-6; 7 nucleotides align to TRBD1. Germline V lookup: CDR1 DFQATT, CDR2 SNEGSKA (reference sequence). The CDR3 has 15 residues. J lost 9 bases, V lost 5 bases, and 13 bases had no gene match. Here the CDR3 reads CSAAKNRGEGSPLHF. In DNA form, the CDR3 reads TGCAGTGCTGCCAAAAACAGGGGCGAGGGTTCACCCCTCCACTTT.

This clonotype was found a few times. DNA of the CDR3: TGTGCCAGCAGCCACGGACTAGGAAACACCATATATTTT. Protein: CASSHGLGNTIYF. J is TRBJ1-3 and V is TRBV3-1, with no clear D. This CDR3 region has 13 residues. V was pared by 3 bases and J by 4 bases, with 7 bases between. Germline V gene data show CDR1 as LGHDT and CDR2 as YNNKEL (reference sequence). Full variable domain (rest looked up from reference TRBV3-1 and TRBJ1-3): DTAVSQTPKYLVTQMGNDKSIKCEQNLGHDTMYWYKQDSKKFLKIMFSYNNKELIINETVPNRFSPKSPDKAHLNLHINSLELGDSAVYFCASSHGLGNTIYFGEGSWLTVV.

This clonotype was counted between two and nine times. The chain has TRBV9 and TRBJ2-1; 9 bases map to TRBD2. V lost 2 bases to trimming and J lost 5 bases; unmatched junction nucleotides: 5. CDR1 SGDLS and CDR2 YYNGEE come from the germline V gene. CDR3 size: 15 residues. The CDR3 DNA follows: TGTGCCAGCAGCGTTATAGCGGGGGCCAACAATGAGCAGTTCTTC. This translates into CASSVIAGANNEQFF.

The chain joins TRBV9 to TRBJ2-5; 7 nucleotides agree with TRBD2. Germline trimming cut 0 bases from V and 2 bases from J; bases unmatched to any gene: 10. CDR3 length: 17 amino acids. Germline CDR1 SGDLS, CDR2 YYNGEE. This CDR3 reads CASSVADGGWGQETQYF. CDR3 in DNA: TGTGCCAGCAGCGTAGCGGACGGGGGGTGGGGTCAAGAGACCCAGTACTTC.

V gene TRBV7-2 combines with J gene TRBJ1-1; D remains ambiguous. This CDR3 spans 15 amino acids. Between the trimmed V and J ends, which lost 0 bases and 0 bases, there was a span of 8 bases. The V gene's germline CDR1 is SGHTA and CDR2 FQGNSA. In nucleotides, the CDR3 is TGTGCCAGCAGCTTAGCTGGCAGCATGAACACTGAAGCTTTCTTT. It codes for CASSLAGSMNTEAFF. The full variable domain, in which reference TRBV7-2 and TRBJ1-1 provide the parts outside the CDR3, is GAGVSQSPSNKVTEKGKDVELRCDPISGHTALYWYRQSLGQGLEFLIYFQGNSAPDKSGLPSDRFSAERTGGSVSTLTIQRTQQEDSAVYLCASSLAGSMNTEAFFGQGTRLTVV.

This clonotype was detected a few times. This chain joins TRBV2 and TRBJ2-5; D is ambiguous. The CDR3 length is 15 residues. Trimming took off 3 bases at V and 3 bases at J, with 14 bases between the two ends. From germline, CDR1 is SNHLY and CDR2 FYNNEI. The CDR3 DNA reads as TGTGCCAGCAGTGACCTTAACAGTCCTAAAGAGACCCAGTACTTC. Protein: CASSDLNSPKETQYF.

This clonotype was counted a single time. CDR3 bases: TGTGCCAGCAGCTTTACCGGGACAGGGGTATTCGGGAGCGAGCAGTACTTC. This encodes CASSFTGTGVFGSEQYF. This sequence joins TRBV7-8 and TRBJ2-7, with TRBD1 identical over 10 bases. V dropped 3 bases and J dropped 6; count of bases not matched to a gene: 14. Germline CDR1 reads SGHVS; CDR2 reads FQNEAQ. This CDR3 contains 17 residues.

Only a few counts were recorded for this clonotype. V is TRBV27 and J is TRBJ2-7; 13 bases are shared with TRBD2. Trimming took 5 bases from V and 0 from J; bases not matched to a gene: 16. From germline, CDR1 is MNHEY and CDR2 SMNVEV (reference sequence). The CDR3 spans 20 residues. As DNA, the CDR3 is TGTGCCAGCAGTCCTCTGAGGAAGACCCGGACTAGCGGGAGCTCCTACGAGCAGTACTTC. Its protein is CASSPLRKTRTSGSSYEQYF.

This chain joins TRBV4-1 and TRBJ2-3; weak D call: TRBD2 (6 bases). Germline values: CDR1 MGHRA, CDR2 YSYEKL. Trimming removed 1 base from V and 6 bases from J, with 11 bases in between. The CDR3 totals 14 residues. In nucleotides, the CDR3 is TGCGCCAGCAGCCAAGGACTAGTGGACGATACGCAGTATTTT. It translates to CASSQGLVDDTQYF.

This clonotype occurred many times. The chain links TRBV11-2 to TRBJ2-5, with 7 bases lining up with TRBD2. In germline, CDR1 is SGHAT, CDR2 FQNNGV. This CDR3 comprises 15 residues. Trimming at V came to 3 bases and at J to 1 base, leaving 5 bases not matched to a gene. The DNA for the CDR3 is TGTGCCAGCAGCTTGGAGCGGGGCACCCAAGAGACCCAGTACTTC. Protein: CASSLERGTQETQYF.

Concerning this clonotype itself: Its ends do not fully match the called genes, so a read error is possible. The chain has TRBV27 and TRBJ2-1, with 7 bases aligning to TRBD1. Germline V lookup: CDR1 MNHEY, CDR2 SMNVEV (reference sequence). The CDR3 extends over 15 amino acids. The CDR3 spells CASSPGDRPYNERFF. As DNA, the CDR3 is TGTGCCAGCAGCCCCGGGGACAGACCCTACAATGAGCGGTTCTTC.

V usage is TRBV29-1 and J usage is TRBJ2-3; 10 bases are a match to TRBD2. The CDR3 runs to 17 residues. V shed 3 bases and J 4 bases; nucleotides not matched to a gene: 13. Germline loops: CDR1 SQVTM, CDR2 ANQGSEA. The DNA for the CDR3 is TGCAGCGTTGACGGGCTAAGCGGGGGGGCCCCTGCAGATACGCAGTATTTT. Amino acids: CSVDGLSGGAPADTQYF.

J is TRBJ1-1 and V is TRBV5-1, with D uncertain. The CDR3 runs to 15 residues. Germline CDR1 and CDR2: SGHRS and YFSETQ. Deletions cut 3 bases from V and 0 bases from J, with 12 bases between. The CDR3 coding sequence is TGCGCCAGCAGCTCAAACATCCTCTTGAACACTGAAGCTTTCTTT. Translating gives CASSSNILLNTEAFF.

This clonotype has just a few counts. The rearrangement links TRBV12-3 or TRBV12-4 to TRBJ2-1; 11 bases are a match to TRBD2. The CDR3 has 16 amino acids. J was trimmed by 4 bases and V by 0 bases; bases with no gene match: 2. DNA for the CDR3: TGTGCCAGCAGTTTAGCAAGACTAGCGGGGTACAATGAGCAGTTCTTC. This encodes CASSLARLAGYNEQFF.

Concerning this clonotype itself: One end of the junction fails to match germline, which may point to a read error. This chain joins TRBV6-2 or TRBV6-3 and TRBJ2-1; D call uncertain. The CDR3 has 13 residues. In germline, CDR1 is MNHEY, CDR2 SVGEGT. In nucleotides, the CDR3 is TGTGCCACCACAAGGAGTGGTTACACTGAGCAGTTCTTC. Its translation: CATTRSGYTEQFF.

This clonotype has only a few counts. J is TRBJ1-6 and V is TRBV20-1, with a tentative D call TRBD1 (6 bases). V lost 0 bases, J lost 10 bases, and 10 bases lay in between. Germline V gives CDR1 DFQATT, CDR2 SNEGSKA (reference sequence). The CDR3 is 13 amino acids. The CDR3 DNA sequence: TGCAGTGCTAGAGATACAGGGCGATCACCCCTCCACTTT. This sequence encodes CSARDTGRSPLHF.

In this sample, this clonotype turned up a few times. This rearrangement joins TRBV30 to TRBJ1-2; the D gene is possibly TRBD1 (6 bases). There are 14 residues in the CDR3. V gave up 1 base and J gave up 5 bases, with 14 bases separating them. Germline CDR1 GTSNPN, CDR2 SVGIG (reference sequence). In DNA form, the CDR3 reads TGTGCCTGGAGTGAACAGGGAAGGGTGTATGGCTACACCTTC. Translated: CAWSEQGRVYGYTF.

Turning to this clonotype: A read error may be the cause here, since a much bigger clone is one base away. The rearrangement links TRBV9 to TRBJ1-5, with D maybe TRBD1 (5 bases). Deletions cut 3 bases from V and 5 bases from J, with 12 bases between. The germline V gene encodes CDR1 SGDLS and CDR2 YYNGEE. This CDR3 contains 14 residues. The CDR3 coding sequence is TGTGCCAGCAGCGGAGACCAGGGTGATCAGCCCCAGCATTTT. Translation gives CASSGDQGDQPQHF. The complete variable domain, with remaining parts taken from reference TRBV9 and TRBJ1-5, reads DSGVTQTPKHLITATGQRVTLRCSPRSGDLSVYWYQQSLDQGLQFLIQYYNGEERAKGNILERFSAQQFPDLHSELNLSSLELGDSALYFCASSGDQGDQPQHFGDGTRLSIL.

This clonotype has ten or more counts. V usage is TRBV7-2 and J usage is TRBJ2-3, with TRBD1 as a possible D gene (6 bases). The CDR3 is 14 amino acids. Germline V gene lookup returns CDR1 SGHTA and CDR2 FQGNSA. V shed 5 bases and J shed 1 base, with 10 bases lying between them. Written as DNA, the CDR3 is TGTGCCAGCAGCCTACACAGGGGCACAGATACGCAGTATTTT. Amino acids: CASSLHRGTDTQYF.

There are a few counts of this clonotype. Relative to the germline gene, one junction end is altered; a read error may explain this. The chain has TRBV7-7 and TRBJ2-5, with D perhaps TRBD1 (6 bases). Looked up from germline, CDR1 is SSHAT and CDR2 is FNYEAQ (reference sequence). The CDR3 consists of 14 residues. The CDR3 DNA reads TGTGCTAGCAGCTTTACAGGGCTGGGAGAGACCCAGTACTTC. Encoded protein: CASSFTGLGETQYF. Full variable domain (remainder filled in from reference TRBV7-7 and TRBJ2-5): GAGVSQSPRYKVTKRGQDVTLRCDPISSHATLYWYQQALGQGPEFLTYFNYEAQPDKSGLPSDRFSAERPEGSISTLTIQRTEQRDSAMYRCASSFTGLGETQYFGPGTRLLVL.

The genes are TRBV20-1 and TRBJ2-5; 7 bases agree with TRBD1. The trim removed 1 base at V and 7 bases at J, leaving 6 bases unmatched. The CDR3 contains 13 residues. Germline lookup yields CDR1 DFQATT and CDR2 SNEGSKA (reference sequence). The DNA for the CDR3 is TGCAGTGCTAGAGCCAAGGGGGCCGCGACCCAGTACTTC. This gives the protein CSARAKGAATQYF.

A few counts support this clonotype. The genes are TRBV7-8 and TRBJ2-3; 7 bases are a match to TRBD1. The CDR3 contains 14 residues. The germline V gene has CDR1 SGHVS and CDR2 FQNEAQ. J was trimmed by 6 bases and V by 5 bases; bases with no gene match: 8. In DNA, the CDR3 is TGTGCCAGCAGCCCATACAGGGGTGACGATACGCAGTATTTT. This encodes CASSPYRGDDTQYF.

This clonotype was recorded at least ten times. J is TRBJ2-1 and V is TRBV6-5; D is unclear. Germline V gene sequence: CDR1 MNHEY, CDR2 SVGAGI. Trimming took 0 bases from V and 6 from J, leaving 9 bases between them. The CDR3 has 14 amino acids. The CDR3 DNA is TGTGCCAGCAGTTACTCAGGAACGGCCAATGAGCAGTTCTTC. As protein: CASSYSGTANEQFF.

The chain is built from TRBV6-5 and TRBJ2-1, with TRBD2 matching 13 bases. Trimming at V came to 0 bases and at J to 7 bases, leaving 3 bases not matched to a gene. CDR3 length: 16 amino acids. The germline gives CDR1 MNHEY, CDR2 SVGAGI. CDR3 sequence: CASSYSTSGGLNEQFF. The CDR3 nucleotides are TGTGCCAGCAGTTACTCGACTAGCGGGGGGCTAAATGAGCAGTTCTTC.

The rearrangement links TRBV12-3 or TRBV12-4 to TRBJ1-2; D unclear. The CDR3 totals 11 residues. V gave up 7 bases and J gave up 8 bases, with 11 bases separating them. The CDR3 DNA follows: TGTGCCAGCAACAATTTATGGGGCTACACCTTC. This translates into CASNNLWGYTF.